The entry below describes one TCR beta chain. The data stem from a study of shared clonotypes between healthy human individuals. Produced via immunoSEQ multiplex PCR; TCRdb's table is partial and in-frame only. Of 950,000 to 1,100,000 clones in the sample, 75% are singletons; the top ten hold around 1.4%. CDR3 length: 16 amino acids. The germline V and J ends were trimmed by 0 bases and 5 bases, with 16 bases remaining between them. From germline, CDR1 is SGHAT and CDR2 FQNNGV. This chain connects TRBV11-2 to TRBJ2-5, with D possibly matching TRBD2 (6 bases). Source material: memory CD4+ T cells sorted from blood. As for subset: CD45RA-negative fraction. This sequence originates from a man aged 18 to 30 in good health. The chain's CDR3 is CASSLESGWDLETQYF. In DNA, the CDR3 is TGTGCCAGCAGCTTAGAATCAGGGTGGGACTTGGAGACCCAGTACTTC.